Below are 23 T cell receptor beta chains sequenced from a single sample in a study of cytomegalovirus exposure and HLA in healthy donors. Researchers ran the PCR with 60 Vbeta and 13 Jbeta primers. The table came from immunoSEQ multiplex PCR; TCRdb's copy has only in-frame clones and leaves some out. The profile shows 150,000 to 200,000 clones, around 83% of them singletons. The source material was PBMCs. These receptors all stem from a man aged 45 to 65 in good health and CMV-seropositive.

The J gene is TRBJ2-7, the V gene TRBV4-2, with 9 bases fitting TRBD2. The CDR3 consists of 13 residues. Germline V gene lookup returns CDR1 LGHNA and CDR2 YNFKEQ. CDR3 loop: CASSQAIRSGRSV. The CDR3 DNA follows: TGTGCCAGCAGCCAAGCGATTCGTAGCGGGAGATCCGTC.

In this sample, this clone turned up a few times. This chain uses TRBV11-3 with TRBJ2-6; unclear D gene. CDR3 length: 17 residues. Germline CDR1 is SGHNT and CDR2 is YENEEA. The germline V and J ends were trimmed by 0 bases and 0 bases, with 9 bases remaining between them. The CDR3 here is CASSLDRWSSGANVLTF. The CDR3 coding sequence is TGTGCCAGCAGCTTAGATCGTTGGAGCTCTGGGGCCAACGTCCTGACTTTC.

A note on this clone: The junction departs from the called germline gene at one end, perhaps through a read error. The same CDR3 is also encoded by other DNA sequences in this sample. The chain uses TRBV10-3 and TRBJ1-1; 7 positions agree with TRBD1. This CDR3 region has 15 residues. The V gene's germline CDR1 is ENHRY and CDR2 SYGVKD. CDR3 bases: TGTGCCATCCGTGGAGGGGGCGCTTACAGCACTGAAGCCTTCTTT. The encoded protein is CAIRGGGAYSTEAFF.

The V and J genes are TRBV19 and TRBJ2-6; perhaps TRBD1 as D (5 bases). CDR3 length: 17 residues. CDR1 is LNHDA and CDR2 is SQIVND in the germline V gene (reference sequence). V was trimmed by 2 bases and J by 0 bases, leaving 11 bases between them. Here the CDR3 DNA reads TGTGCCAGTAGTATAATTGGGGCAGTCTCTGGGGCCAACGTCCTGACTTTC. This codes for CASSIIGAVSGANVLTF.

This chain connects TRBV18 to TRBJ2-6; perhaps TRBD1 as D (6 bases). The V end was cut by 3 bases, the J end by 0 bases, with 15 bases between. The CDR3 runs 18 residues. The germline gives CDR1 KGHSH, CDR2 LQKENI. Written as DNA, the CDR3 is TGTGCCAGCTCACCTTCGCGACAGGCCTACTCTGGGGCCAACGTCCTGACTTTC. Translated: CASSPSRQAYSGANVLTF. Using reference TRBV18 and TRBJ2-6 for the parts outside the CDR3, the full variable domain is NAGVMQNPRHLVRRRGQEARLRCSPMKGHSHVYWYRQLPEEGLKFMVYLQKENIIDESGMPKERFSAEFPKEGPSILRIQQVVRGDSAAYFCASSPSRQAYSGANVLTFGAGSRLTVL.

This chain joins TRBV21-1 and TRBJ2-3; the table's D call of TRBD2 was not tested on the DNA. TRBV21-1 is termed a pseudogene. The CDR3 runs 17 residues. The DNA for the CDR3 is TGTGCCAGCAGCAAAGGCTGTGGCGCGGATAGCACAGATACGCAGTATTTT. Its translation is CASSKGCGADSTDTQYF.

The chain joins TRBV18 to TRBJ1-2, with TRBD1 as a possible D gene (6 bases). The CDR3 consists of 14 residues. CDR1 and CDR2 from the germline V gene are KGHSH and LQKENI. Trimming left V 3 bases short and J 8 bases short, with 16 bases between. The CDR3, as DNA: TGTGCCAGCTCACCTTCGGGGGCGGGAGGCGGCTACACCTTC. Translation: CASSPSGAGGGYTF.

V gene TRBV5-6 combines with J gene TRBJ1-2, with D unresolved. The germline V gene encodes CDR1 SGHDT and CDR2 YYEEEE. V gave up 3 bases and J gave up 4 bases, with 10 bases separating them. The CDR3 extends over 13 amino acids. Here the CDR3 reads CASSSAGGYGYTF. The CDR3 DNA reads TGTGCCAGCAGCTCCGCGGGAGGCTATGGCTACACCTTC.

CDR3 residues: CASSTAGSTQYF. Written as DNA, the CDR3 is TGTGCCAGCAGCACCGCAGGATCTACGCAGTATTTT. The J gene is TRBJ2-3, the V gene TRBV7-8; D unresolved. The germline V gene encodes CDR1 SGHVS and CDR2 FQNEAQ. The CDR3 consists of 12 residues. Trimming left V 5 bases short and J 8 bases short, with 11 bases between. The whole variable domain, filled in from reference TRBV7-8 and TRBJ2-3, reads GAGVSQSPRYKVAKRGQDVALRCDPISGHVSLFWYQQALGQGPEFLTYFQNEAQLDKSGLPSDRFFAERPEGSVSTLKIQRTQQEDSAVYLCASSTAGSTQYFGPGTRLTVL.

This chain uses TRBV13 with TRBJ1-2; D is unresolved. This CDR3 spans 15 amino acids. V lost 0 bases and J 0 bases, leaving 8 bases between the germline ends. Per the germline V gene, CDR1 is PRHDT and CDR2 is FYEKMQ (reference sequence). CDR3 region: CASSLGGTANYGYTF. CDR3 nucleotides: TGTGCCAGCAGCTTAGGCGGCACAGCTAACTATGGCTACACCTTC.

The rearrangement uses TRBV11-2 and TRBJ2-2, with D maybe TRBD1 (5 bases). The V end was cut by 2 bases, the J end by 5 bases, with 9 bases between. CDR3 length: 14 residues. In germline, CDR1 is SGHAT, CDR2 FQNNGV. CDR3 loop: CASSLQGATGELFF. CDR3 sequence (DNA): TGTGCCAGCAGCTTACAAGGGGCGACCGGGGAGCTGTTTTTT.

The V gene is TRBV6-6, the J gene TRBJ2-7; a possible D gene is TRBD1 (5 bases). This CDR3 has 14 residues. Germline CDR1 is MNHNY and CDR2 is SVGAGI (reference sequence). Trimming pared 2 bases from V and 5 bases from J, leaving 13 bases between. CDR3 residues: CASSYGQGADEQYF. CDR3 DNA sequence: TGTGCCAGCAGTTACGGCCAGGGCGCCGACGAGCAGTACTTC.

This rearrangement joins TRBV5-1 to TRBJ2-2; TRBD2 might be the D (7 bases). Trimming pared 0 bases from V and 5 bases from J, leaving 11 bases between. This CDR3 is built from 15 residues. CDR1 is SGHRS, CDR2 YFSETQ, per germline. This chain's CDR3 is CASSLEQGGTGELFF. The CDR3 DNA reads TGCGCCAGCAGCTTGGAACAGGGAGGGACCGGGGAGCTGTTTTTT. The entire variable domain, with the rest obtained from reference TRBV5-1 and TRBJ2-2, is as follows: KAGVTQTPRYLIKTRGQQVTLSCSPISGHRSVSWYQQTPGQGLQFLFEYFSETQRNKGNFPGRFSGRQFSNSRSEMNVSTLELGDSALYLCASSLEQGGTGELFFGEGSRLTVL.

CDR3 nucleotides: TGCGCCAGCAGCCCAGGACTGGGGAGCTCCTACAATGAGCAGTTCTTC. Its translation: CASSPGLGSSYNEQFF. The gene calls are TRBV10-2 and TRBJ2-1; D is perhaps TRBD2 (5 bases). The germline V gene has CDR1 WSHSY and CDR2 SAAADI. Deletions cut 6 bases from V and 0 bases from J, with 15 bases between. The length of the CDR3 is 16 residues.

The chain has TRBV28 and TRBJ1-5, with 9 bases lining up with TRBD1. The CDR3 runs 15 residues. J lost 0 bases, V lost 7 bases, and 4 bases had no gene match. The germline V gene has CDR1 MDHEN and CDR2 SYDVKM. CDR3 loop: CASTRTGDSNQPQHF. DNA of the CDR3: TGTGCCAGCACGCGGACAGGGGATAGCAATCAGCCCCAGCATTTT.

This chain connects TRBV11-1 to TRBJ2-5; D is uncertain. The CDR3 is 13 amino acids. Trimming pared 6 bases from V and 9 bases from J, leaving 17 bases between. The germline V gene has CDR1 SGHAT and CDR2 FQDESV (reference sequence). CDR3 sequence (DNA): TGTGCCAGCAGTCTAATCGGTGGTTCTGCCCAGTACTTC. This encodes CASSLIGGSAQYF.

The chain carries TRBV19 and TRBJ1-2; D possibly corresponds to TRBD1 (6 bases). There are 13 residues in the CDR3. Germline CDR1 and CDR2: LNHDA and SQIVND (reference sequence). Trimming pared 1 base from V and 7 bases from J, leaving 10 bases between. The CDR3 nucleotides are TGTGCCAGTAGTATAGTAAGGGGGGGTGGCTACACCTTC. Residues: CASSIVRGGGYTF.

This chain uses TRBV6-5 with TRBJ2-1; no clear D gene. Looked up from germline, CDR1 is MNHEY and CDR2 is SVGAGI. CDR3 length equals 12 residues. V was clipped by 4 bases and J by 9 bases, with 10 bases between them. CDR3 residues: CASSLTYGEQFF. CDR3 nucleotides: TGTGCCAGCAGTTTAACTTACGGTGAGCAGTTCTTC.

The chain is built from TRBV2 and TRBJ1-2; 7 nucleotides agree with TRBD1. Germline V lookup: CDR1 SNHLY, CDR2 FYNNEI. J gave up 6 bases and V 5 bases, and 15 bases lay outside the gene matches. The CDR3 runs to 16 residues. The CDR3 here is CASSSFTGAILHGYTF. CDR3 nucleotides: TGTGCCAGCAGTTCCTTTACAGGGGCCATACTCCATGGCTACACCTTC.

There are a few counts of this clone. The CDR3 sequence: CASSYRGIGTGELFF. The CDR3 DNA is TGTGCCAGCAGTTACAGGGGAATTGGGACCGGGGAGCTGTTTTTT. This chain joins TRBV6-5 and TRBJ2-2; TRBD1 might be the D (5 bases). This CDR3 region has 15 residues. The V and J ends lost 2 bases and 5 bases respectively, with 12 bases between them. In germline, CDR1 is MNHEY, CDR2 SVGAGI.

This chain connects TRBV7-9 to TRBJ2-3, with a possible D match to TRBD2 (5 bases). V lost 3 bases, J lost 0 bases, and 10 bases lay in between. Germline values: CDR1 SEHNR, CDR2 FQNEAQ (reference sequence). This CDR3 is built from 15 residues. The CDR3 here is CASSFQAASTDTQYF. CDR3 sequence (DNA): TGTGCCAGCAGCTTTCAAGCGGCTAGCACAGATACGCAGTATTTT.

The chain uses TRBV5-1 and TRBJ2-3; the D gene is possibly TRBD2 (5 bases). The CDR3 loop spans 15 amino acids. V lost 2 bases and J 4 bases, leaving 14 bases between the germline ends. Germline CDR1 is SGHRS and CDR2 is YFSETQ. The CDR3: CASSFGPERADTQYF. CDR3 bases: TGCGCCAGCAGCTTCGGACCGGAGAGGGCAGATACGCAGTATTTT.

The table lists this clone with a count of one. The rearrangement joins TRBV4-2 to TRBJ1-2; no definite D call. The CDR3 extends over 17 amino acids. V lost 4 bases and J 8 bases, leaving 26 bases between the germline ends. Germline CDR1 reads LGHNA; CDR2 reads YNFKEQ. CDR3 in DNA: TGTGCCAGCAGCCCCTACGGTCCCCGGGAACTCGCTAGAGGCTACACCTTC. Its protein is CASSPYGPRELARGYTF.